This T cell receptor beta chain was sequenced in a study of T cell changes during pregnancy in multiple sclerosis (dated by TCRdb to about 2019). With regard to the full study: The study looked at changes in the T cell repertoire across pregnancy in women with multiple sclerosis.

V lost 5 bases and J lost 5 bases; the stretch between them is 9 bases long. The germline V gene sets CDR1 to SGHTA and CDR2 to FQGNSA. Spanning cysteine to phenylalanine, the CDR3 consists of 12 amino acids. Only the CDR3 portion is preserved as DNA: 36 bases, with reading frame beginning at the first base. Concerning this clone itself: Its antigen is unknown. No quality values exist for individual bases; no much larger clone is one base distant.

Libraries were constructed by the immunoSEQ multiplex PCR assay. TCRdb carries this immuneACCESS record with in-frame sequences only. Its versions omit some clonotypes, under half of them owing to an unresolved V gene in the studies checked, with the rest unexplained. The sample table contains roughly 35,000 clones; only one count was recorded for approximately 92% of them. The top ten hold 0.95% to 1.5% of the sample. This sequence uses TRBV7-2 and TRBJ2-5, with the identity of the D gene unclear. Sequencing was carried out using PBMCs (not recorded whether the cells were cultured). The sequence came from a female donor with multiple sclerosis, enrolled in a pregnancy study. The sequence in DNA is TGTGCCAGCAGCCCATATGGTGAGACCCAGTACTTC. It is translated as CASSPYGETQYF. Full variable domain (CDR3 extended with the reference TRBV7-2 and TRBJ2-5 proteins): GAGVSQSPSNKVTEKGKDVELRCDPISGHTALYWYRQSLGQGLEFLIYFQGNSAPDKSGLPSDRFSAERTGGSVSTLTIQRTQQEDSAVYLCASSPYGETQYFGPGTRLLVL.